Included here is one T cell receptor (beta chain) sequence, with context. This sample was taken from a study of T cells in Graves' hyperthyroidism and ophthalmopathy. V trimming: 4 bases; J trimming: 6 bases; junction bases outside the gene matches: 10. The germline V gene encodes CDR1 LNHDA and CDR2 SQIVND (reference sequence). The CDR3 is 15 amino acids. Amplified TCR beta CDR3 regions came from RNA transcripts. During a first-round RT-PCR of the TCR CDR3, the HTBI primer set was used. TCRdb passed the multiplex PCR reads through MiXCR, listing each CDR3 protein once. This sample has 300,000 to 350,000 distinct CDR3 sequences, with 16% found just once.

The receptor was derived from a man between 25 and 39 years old with Graves' hyperthyroidism. V is TRBV19 and J is TRBJ2-3; 7 bases map to TRBD1. Sequencing was done on a sample of blood. CDR3 sequence (DNA): TGTGCCAGTAGTAGCCGGGACAGTATCCTGGATACGCAGTATTTT. Translation: CASSSRDSILDTQYF.